Only a few counts were recorded for the clone carrying this T cell receptor (beta chain). No antigen is known for it. TCRdb itself ran the RT-PCR reads through MiXCR, one entry per CDR3 protein. The sample yields more than 550,000 distinct CDR3 sequences, approximately 11% seen once. This specimen belongs to a study of response to subunit inactivated influenza vaccine. Trimming cost V 6 bases and J 5 bases; bases outside gene matches: 4. Germline CDR1 MNHNS, CDR2 SASEGT. The CDR3 contains 13 residues. Regarding the study as a whole: Each seasonal influenza vaccination, the authors suggested, recruits few new T cells.

Another study also made use of these data, one on T cells expressing NK-cell markers. As that study records: UMIs were included in TCR beta cDNA generated by 5'RACE template switching. The study drew TCR beta repertoires from sorted CD3+CD56+NKG2C+, CD3+CD56+NKG2C- and CD3+CD56-NKG2C+ T cells. Serological testing identified seven of the eight sequenced donors as HCMV-seropositive and one as seronegative. Nothing established the HCMV specificity of expanded NKG2C+ T cell clones.

The rearrangement uses TRBV6-1 and TRBJ2-5; 9 bases are shared with TRBD1. This receptor was identified in a man between 50 and 59 years old who received an inactivated influenza vaccine. Sequencing was performed on PBMCs from blood, taken on the day of vaccination. The CDR3 here is CASSPQGAETQYF. The CDR3, as DNA: TGTGCCAGCAGCCCACAGGGGGCGGAGACCCAGTACTTC.